A single sample gave rise to the 19 T cell receptor beta chains below, sequenced in a study of cytomegalovirus exposure and HLA in healthy donors. Amplification used 60 Vbeta primers and 13 Jbeta primers. Sequencing was performed with immunoSEQ multiplex PCR; in TCRdb, only in-frame clones are kept and a portion is missing. The sample lists roughly 130,000 clones; 88% were seen once. Sequencing input: PBMCs. These receptors were obtained from a woman aged 40-49 years in good health and CMV-seronegative.

V gene TRBV11-2 combines with J gene TRBJ1-5; no reliable D call. Per germline, CDR1 SGHAT and CDR2 FQNNGV. This CDR3 contains 15 residues. Trimming removed 1 base from V and 0 bases from J, with 7 bases in between. The CDR3 DNA follows: TGTGCCAGCAGCTTAGGAGGTTATAGCAATCAGCCCCAGCATTTT. Amino acids: CASSLGGYSNQPQHF.

The chain joins TRBV7-2 to TRBJ2-1, with TRBD1 identical over 7 bases. V trimming: 3 bases; J trimming: 10 bases; junction bases outside the gene matches: 3. The CDR3 is 12 residues long. Germline CDR1 and CDR2: SGHTA and FQGNSA. Written as DNA, the CDR3 is TGTGCCAGCAGCTTCACAGGGGTGGAGCAGTTCTTC. It specifies CASSFTGVEQFF.

The chain employs TRBV10-2 and TRBJ1-1; tentative D call: TRBD1 (5 bases). The CDR3 runs 16 residues. CDR1 WSHSY and CDR2 SAAADI come from the germline V gene. V was cut by 7 bases and J by 0 bases, with 18 bases left in between. CDR3 sequence: CASTVGGSRMNTEAFF. The CDR3 nucleotides read TGCGCCAGCACCGTTGGGGGGAGTCGAATGAACACTGAAGCTTTCTTT.

This clone was counted only a few times. The rearrangement links TRBV9 to TRBJ2-3; 11 bases map to TRBD2. The CDR3 runs to 16 residues. CDR1 and CDR2 (germline): SGDLS, YYNGEE. The ends lost 4 bases at V and 3 bases at J; junction bases unmatched: 7. CDR3: CASSSQLAGDTDTQYF. CDR3 coding DNA: TGTGCCAGCAGCTCCCAACTAGCGGGAGATACAGATACGCAGTATTTT.

This clone was detected a few times. J is TRBJ2-1 and V is TRBV29-1, with D tentatively TRBD2 (6 bases). Per germline, CDR1 SQVTM and CDR2 ANQGSEA. The CDR3 consists of 15 residues. Trimming removed 1 base from V and 0 bases from J, with 10 bases in between. This chain's CDR3 is CSVEGGDLSYNEQFF. CDR3 nucleotides: TGCAGCGTTGAAGGGGGGGACCTCTCCTACAATGAGCAGTTCTTC.

The chain is built from TRBV2 and TRBJ1-5, with TRBD1 as a possible D gene (5 bases). Per the germline V gene, CDR1 is SNHLY and CDR2 is FYNNEI. The CDR3 totals 14 residues. The ends were cut back, 6 bases at V and 1 base at J, with 10 bases in the middle. Here the CDR3 DNA reads TGTGCCAGCAGCGGGCAGGGAAGCAATCAGCCCCAGCATTTT. Amino acid sequence: CASSGQGSNQPQHF.

The chain has TRBV4-1 and TRBJ2-3, with a weak D call TRBD2 (6 bases). Trimming took off 4 bases at V and 6 bases at J, with 17 bases between the two ends. CDR1 MGHRA and CDR2 YSYEKL come from the germline V gene. This CDR3 has 15 residues. The CDR3: CASSLGPTGGDTQYF. The DNA for the CDR3 is TGCGCCAGCAGCCTCGGCCCCACTGGGGGGGATACGCAGTATTTT.

The chain recombines TRBV4-1 with TRBJ2-7; D is ambiguous. The V end lost 0 bases, the J end lost 8 bases, and 8 bases lay between the germline ends. The CDR3 consists of 12 residues. Germline CDR1 reads MGHRA; CDR2 reads YSYEKL. Here the CDR3 reads CASSQDAMKQYF. In DNA, the CDR3 is TGCGCCAGCAGCCAAGATGCGATGAAGCAGTACTTC.

This chain joins TRBV4-1 and TRBJ2-5; D unresolved. The CDR3 has 14 residues. V was cut by 3 bases and J by 2 bases, with 10 bases left in between. Germline assignment: CDR1 MGHRA and CDR2 YSYEKL. The chain's CDR3 is CASSHGVTQETQYF. CDR3 coding DNA: TGCGCCAGCAGCCATGGAGTTACACAAGAGACCCAGTACTTC.

The chain employs TRBV4-2 and TRBJ2-3; TRBD2 matches 10 bases. Germline CDR1 and CDR2: LGHNA and YNFKEQ. V dropped 0 bases and J dropped 2; count of bases not matched to a gene: 8. The CDR3 has 18 residues. Here the CDR3 DNA reads TGTGCCAGCAGCCAAGACCTAGCGGGAGAATTCTACACAGATACGCAGTATTTT. Its protein product is CASSQDLAGEFYTDTQYF.

The chain recombines TRBV6-1 with TRBJ2-7; 7 nucleotides agree with TRBD1. The CDR3 runs 14 residues. V lost 7 bases and J lost 2; bases outside the gene matches: 8. CDR1 and CDR2 (germline): MNHNS, SASEGT. The CDR3, as DNA: TGTGCCAGCAAACGGGACAGTCTGCCCTACGAGCAGTACTTC. Encoded protein: CASKRDSLPYEQYF.

This clone appeared a few times. The V gene is TRBV28, the J gene TRBJ2-7, with a tentative D call TRBD1 (6 bases). This CDR3 contains 10 residues. CDR1 and CDR2 (germline): MDHEN, SYDVKM. V gave up 10 bases and J gave up 6 bases, with 10 bases separating them. This CDR3 reads CATETGEQYF. CDR3 coding DNA: TGTGCCACCGAGACAGGCGAGCAGTACTTC.

The CDR3 sequence is CASSIRPSGSRGYEQYF. CDR3 coding DNA: TGTGCCAGTAGTATCCGTCCTAGCGGGAGTAGGGGCTACGAGCAGTACTTC. This sequence joins TRBV19 and TRBJ2-7; 10 bases are shared with TRBD2. This CDR3 spans 17 amino acids. Germline trimming cut 3 bases from V and 3 bases from J; bases unmatched to any gene: 11. Germline V CDR1 and CDR2: LNHDA, SQIVND (reference sequence).

The rearrangement links TRBV10-2 to TRBJ2-7; the match to TRBD2 covers 7 bases. Germline V CDR1 and CDR2: WSHSY, SAAADI. The CDR3 has 15 amino acids. V lost 6 bases, J lost 1 base, and 9 bases stayed unmatched. The CDR3 DNA reads as TGCGCCAGCAGGGGGGGGACTGGGGAGTCCTACGAGCAGTACTTC. Protein product: CASRGGTGESYEQYF.

In its sample, this clone was seen once. The chain has TRBV5-1 and TRBJ2-5, with D tentatively TRBD2 (6 bases). The last part of the DNA fits TRBJ2-7 better; the J call may be wrong. CDR3 length: 14 amino acids. The germline gives CDR1 SGHRS, CDR2 YFSETQ. CDR3 amino acids: CASSLVAGTYEQYF. The CDR3, as DNA: TGCGCCAGCAGCTTGGTGGCCGGGACTTACGAGCAGTACTTC.

This rearrangement joins TRBV30 to TRBJ1-5; a weak D match, TRBD1 (5 bases). V was trimmed by 2 bases and J by 7 bases, leaving 27 bases between them. Germline V gene lookup returns CDR1 GTSNPN and CDR2 SVGIG (reference sequence). The CDR3 has 18 amino acids. The CDR3 loop is CAWSKSQGLGSVDQPQHF. In DNA, the CDR3 is TGTGCCTGGAGTAAGAGTCAGGGACTAGGGTCGGTAGACCAGCCCCAGCATTTT.

The chain couples TRBV27 to TRBJ2-6; no clear D. CDR3 length: 14 amino acids. Germline CDR1 MNHEY, CDR2 SMNVEV (reference sequence). V was trimmed by 7 bases and J by 0 bases, leaving 7 bases between them. CDR3 sequence: CASTPFSGANVLTF. DNA of the CDR3: TGTGCCAGCACTCCTTTCTCTGGGGCCAACGTCCTGACTTTC.

The chain is built from TRBV2 and TRBJ2-7, with unresolved D. Germline V gene lookup returns CDR1 SNHLY and CDR2 FYNNEI. Trimming cost V 8 bases and J 1 base, with 6 bases left between them. The CDR3 spans 11 residues. The CDR3 here is CASGQSYEQYF. CDR3 in DNA: TGTGCCAGCGGTCAGTCCTACGAGCAGTACTTC.

The chain links TRBV6-1 to TRBJ1-1; 8 bases agree with TRBD1. CDR1 MNHNS and CDR2 SASEGT come from the germline V gene. V trimming: 6 bases; J trimming: 11 bases; junction bases outside the gene matches: 17. This CDR3 is 15 amino acids long. CDR3 loop: CASSGPGTGIIVAFF. CDR3 coding DNA: TGTGCCAGCAGCGGACCCGGGACAGGCATAATTGTGGCTTTCTTT.